The 18 T cell receptor beta chains below come from one sample, sequenced in a study of T cells after yellow fever vaccination. TCRdb re-analysed the 5' RACE reads in MiXCR, keeping a single row per CDR3 protein. The repertoire consists of some 400,000 distinct CDR3 sequences, with about 6.2% occurring once and the leading ten covering roughly 15%. The sequencing here drew on PBMCs, taken 5 days after the yellow fever booster vaccination. Source of these receptors: a man aged 30 to 39 who received the YFV17D yellow fever vaccine.

This clonotype has a handful of counts. V and J are TRBV5-1 and TRBJ2-3; TRBD2 matches 11 bases. The trim removed 4 bases at V and 5 bases at J, leaving 12 bases unmatched. This CDR3 spans 17 amino acids. In germline, CDR1 is SGHRS, CDR2 YFSETQ. The CDR3 sequence is CASSITISGRAEDTQYF. The CDR3 DNA is TGCGCCAGCAGCATAACAATTAGCGGGAGGGCCGAAGATACGCAGTATTTT.

The sample holds a few counts of this clonotype. The J gene is TRBJ1-1, the V gene TRBV3-1; no clear D. CDR1 and CDR2 (germline): LGHDT, YNNKEL (reference sequence). Trimming pared 0 bases from V and 1 base from J, leaving 15 bases between. The CDR3 runs to 17 residues. The CDR3 loop reads CASSQDSLKRSNTEAFF. The CDR3 DNA reads as TGTGCCAGCAGCCAAGATTCCCTAAAGAGGTCGAACACTGAAGCTTTCTTT.

This clonotype has a count of ten or more. The chain joins TRBV29-1 to TRBJ2-7, with D perhaps TRBD2 (5 bases). CDR1 SQVTM and CDR2 ANQGSEA come from the germline V gene. The CDR3 is 13 residues long. Between the trimmed V and J ends, which lost 3 bases and 3 bases, there was a span of 12 bases. The CDR3 loop is CSVDSGGNYEQYF. The CDR3 nucleotides read TGCAGCGTTGATTCTGGAGGTAACTACGAGCAGTACTTC.

The chain employs TRBV6-2 or TRBV6-3 and TRBJ2-7; D not certain. The length of the CDR3 is 15 residues. The V end was cut by 3 bases, the J end by 7 bases, with 19 bases between. Germline V gene sequence: CDR1 MNHEY, CDR2 SVGEGT. The CDR3 protein is CASSYPDPPRQEQYF. The DNA of the CDR3 is TGTGCCAGCAGTTATCCCGACCCCCCGCGACAAGAGCAGTACTTC.

This clonotype was seen at least ten times. The rearrangement links TRBV7-2 to TRBJ2-7; D is possibly TRBD1 (5 bases). The CDR3 has 12 amino acids. The V and J ends lost 5 bases and 4 bases respectively, with 9 bases between them. Germline V gives CDR1 SGHTA, CDR2 FQGNSA. As DNA, the CDR3 is TGTGCCAGCAGCCGCAGGGCTTACGAGCAGTACTTC. It yields the protein CASSRRAYEQYF.

This clonotype was seen just once. The genes are TRBV24-1 and TRBJ2-2, with 8 bases that match TRBD1. The germline V gene has CDR1 KGHDR and CDR2 SFDVKD. The CDR3 runs to 15 residues. V lost 3 bases to trimming and J lost 7 bases; unmatched junction nucleotides: 6. CDR3: CATSDPGQGSGELFF. CDR3 nucleotides: TGTGCCACCAGTGATCCAGGACAGGGAAGCGGGGAGCTGTTTTTT.

This clonotype was recorded at least ten times. J is TRBJ2-7 and V is TRBV19; unclear D gene. CDR3 length: 14 residues. Deletions cut 5 bases from V and 6 bases from J, with 17 bases between. The germline gives CDR1 LNHDA, CDR2 SQIVND (reference sequence). The CDR3 is CASSPPTPFGEQYF. The CDR3, as DNA: TGTGCCAGTAGTCCTCCGACACCCTTTGGCGAGCAGTACTTC.

This rearrangement joins TRBV7-2 to TRBJ1-4, with 10 positions matching TRBD1. The germline CDR1 and CDR2 sequences are SGHTA and FQGNSA. The J segment lost 7 bases and the V segment lost 4 bases, leaving 6 bases of the junction unmatched. CDR3 length equals 15 residues. This CDR3 is CASSWDRGMVEKLFF. The CDR3 DNA sequence: TGTGCCAGCAGCTGGGACAGGGGAATGGTTGAAAAACTGTTTTTT.

Concerning this clonotype: A junction end diverges from the germline sequence, so it may reflect a read error. The V and J genes are TRBV12-3 or TRBV12-4 and TRBJ2-6; the D gene could be TRBD1 or TRBD2 (5 bases each). This CDR3 spans 19 amino acids. DNA for the CDR3: TGTGCCAGCCAACGTTTTAGGAGAGGGGCTAGCTCTGGGACCAACGTCCTGACTTTC. Its protein is CASQRFRRGASSGTNVLTF.

This clonotype was seen repeatedly, ten times or more. The V gene is TRBV20-1, the J gene TRBJ2-3; 8 bases match TRBD2. This CDR3 contains 15 residues. Germline V gene sequence: CDR1 DFQATT, CDR2 SNEGSKA (reference sequence). The V segment lost 2 bases and the J segment 4 bases; nucleotides outside the gene matches: 8. In nucleotides, the CDR3 is TGCAGTGCTAGAACGGGGCGGGAGGTGGCAGATACGCAGTATTTT. Amino acids: CSARTGREVADTQYF.

At least ten counts were recorded for this clonotype. The chain recombines TRBV18 with TRBJ2-1; 8 positions match TRBD1. Germline assignment: CDR1 KGHSH and CDR2 LQKENI. J gave up 13 bases and V 2 bases, and 10 bases lay outside the gene matches. This CDR3 region has 14 residues. This chain's CDR3 is CASSPVSQGAGQFF. The CDR3 nucleotides read TGTGCCAGCTCACCAGTTTCGCAGGGGGCTGGTCAGTTCTTC.

This clonotype was counted only a few times. This chain links TRBV20-1 with TRBJ2-7; 11 nucleotides align to TRBD2. This CDR3 region has 14 residues. Germline V gene data show CDR1 as DFQATT and CDR2 as SNEGSKA (reference sequence). V lost 4 bases and J lost 3; bases outside the gene matches: 5. CDR3 coding DNA: TGCAGTGCTACTATAGCGGGAGGGAACTACGAGCAGTACTTC. It encodes CSATIAGGNYEQYF.

In its sample, this clonotype was seen a few times. The chain has TRBV11-2 and TRBJ2-5; no firm D call. Trimming shortened V by 5 bases and J by 3 bases, and 10 bases separated the two germline ends. The germline V gene encodes CDR1 SGHAT and CDR2 FQNNGV. The CDR3 has 13 amino acids. The CDR3, as DNA: TGTGCCAGCAGCAAATGGAGAGAAGAGACCCAGTACTTC. It yields the protein CASSKWREETQYF.

In the case of this clonotype: Likely a read error: the CDR3 ends without its conserved phenylalanine or tryptophan. The V and J genes are TRBV12-3 or TRBV12-4 and TRBJ1-1; D is uncertain. Trimming took off 6 bases at V and 5 bases at J, with 19 bases between the two ends. The CDR3 has 15 amino acids. The CDR3 DNA reads as TGTGCCAGCAGCACCGGGCCGCCGGGAAGAACTGAAGCTTTCATT. Translation gives CASSTGPPGRTEAFI.

This clonotype was counted many times. V usage is TRBV19 and J usage is TRBJ2-6; the match to TRBD1 covers 7 bases. This CDR3 is 14 amino acids long. The germline gives CDR1 LNHDA, CDR2 SQIVND (reference sequence). Trimming at V came to 6 bases and at J to 2 bases, leaving 1 base not matched to a gene. The CDR3 sequence: CASRTGPGANVLTF. CDR3 bases: TGTGCCAGTAGGACAGGGCCTGGGGCCAACGTCCTGACTTTC. The complete variable domain, with remaining parts taken from reference TRBV19 and TRBJ2-6, reads DGGITQSPKYLFRKEGQNVTLSCEQNLNHDAMYWYRQDPGQGLRLIYYSQIVNDFQKGDIAEGYSVSREKKESFPLTVTSAQKNPTAFYLCASRTGPGANVLTFGAGSRLTVL.

This clonotype was counted a few times. CDR3 loop: CASSIAPGYEQYF. CDR3 DNA sequence: TGTGCCAGTAGTATAGCGCCCGGGTACGAGCAGTACTTC. The V and J genes are TRBV19 and TRBJ2-7; D is unclear. Germline V CDR1 and CDR2: LNHDA, SQIVND (reference sequence). The CDR3 is 13 amino acids. Trimming cost V 1 base and J 4 bases, with 8 bases left between them.

V and J are TRBV28 and TRBJ2-2; D is uncertain. This CDR3 spans 13 amino acids. V was clipped by 8 bases and J by 1 base, with 8 bases between them. Germline V gene lookup returns CDR1 MDHEN and CDR2 SYDVKM. The CDR3 reads CASLEGNTGELFF. The CDR3 coding sequence is TGTGCCAGCCTGGAAGGGAACACCGGGGAGCTGTTTTTT.

This clonotype was seen only a few times. J is TRBJ2-3 and V is TRBV20-1; perhaps TRBD2 as D (5 bases). The CDR3 consists of 15 residues. CDR1 is DFQATT and CDR2 is SNEGSKA in the germline V gene (reference sequence). Trimming cost V 2 bases and J 2 bases, with 14 bases left between them. The CDR3 nucleotides are TGCAGTGCTAGATTACGGGAATTCAACACAGATACGCAGTATTTT. Encoded protein: CSARLREFNTDTQYF.